This TCR beta chain stems from a study of blood T cell repertoires in COVID-19. Study context: Specimens from acute and convalescent COVID-19 originated in the United States, Italy and Spain.

Authors' processing steps: The authors estimated nucleated cell counts from reference gene primer amplification. Assay used: immunoSEQ multiplex PCR; TCRdb lists only in-frame clones, some missing. V and J calls and clone size follow that table, whereas D and trimming were derived from the DNA. The profile shows 350,000 to 450,000 clones, roughly 85% of them singletons. Trimming left V 0 bases short and J 6 bases short, with 15 bases between. Germline CDR1 reads LNHDA; CDR2 reads SQIVND (reference sequence). The CDR3 has 17 amino acids. The chain employs TRBV19 and TRBJ1-6, with D perhaps TRBD1 (5 bases). The sample consisted of peripheral blood. This TCR was recovered from a woman under 30 with acute or convalescent COVID-19. CDR3 sequence (DNA): TGTGCCAGTAGTATAGAATCTTCCGGGGGAGGTAATTCACCCCTCCACTTT. This sequence encodes CASSIESSGGGNSPLHF.